This TCR beta chain came from a study of CD8 T cells in ankylosing spondylitis (dated by TCRdb to about 2017). The study in broad terms: To find TCR variants linked to disease, the study profiled T cell receptor beta repertoires in ankylosing spondylitis patients and healthy donors. The whole study cohort included some 100 healthy donors and about two dozen ankylosing spondylitis patients. Peripheral blood was sampled, and synovial fluid was additionally collected from ankylosing spondylitis patients.

The study at large found these results: Significant enrichment of the disease-linked clones was reported in matched synovial fluid samples from ankylosing spondylitis patients. In peripheral blood, the disease-linked clones were found at relatively low frequencies and had a CD8+ phenotype. Some TCR beta motif variants had previously been reported in synovial fluid and blood of reactive arthritis patients, which suggested common disease-initiation mechanisms. Blood from ankylosing spondylitis patients appeared to be characterized by a TCR beta motif made up of eight highly homologous amino acid variants.

This clonotype was detected only a few times. The antigen this receptor binds is unknown. There are no base qualities to consult, and no much larger clone falls within one base. Taken from cysteine to phenylalanine, the CDR3 has 16 residues. This entry keeps only the CDR3 DNA: 48 bases, framed from base 1. Clipping removes 3 bases from V and 0 bases from J, with 9 as the unmatched junction base count. Taken from the germline V gene (reference sequence), the CDR1 and CDR2 loops are DFQATT and SNEGSKA. Sequencing used an Illumina HiSeq 2500. Quantitative 5'-RACE with molecular barcodes was used to prepare TCR beta libraries. The paper's processing steps were these. A new computational method based on a probabilistic model of VDJ rearrangement was used to identify disease-linked TCR variants. Clones were called with MiXCR by TCRdb after fastp trimmed the public reads at Q25, and only in-frame beta chains were retained. Every entry covers one CDR3 protein and lists the most common genes and DNA from its rows. The authors' filters were not applied to this entry. The sample includes fewer than 650,000 distinct CDR3 sequences, with more than 9.5% observed a single time. In total, the top ten clones hold 6.5% to 7% of the sample.

The chain joins TRBV20-1 to TRBJ2-3; 7 bases in between match TRBD2. The TCR sequence derives from a male donor with ankylosing spondylitis. Sequencing was carried out using blood, either unsorted or a sorted T cell fraction (not recorded which). DNA sequence: TGCAGTGCTAGGGACCTAGCGGCACTTAGCACAGATACGCAGTATTTT. It translates as CSARDLAALSTDTQYF.